This TCR beta chain was retrieved from a study of control samples from healthy donors and cancer patients. The table came from immunoSEQ multiplex PCR; TCRdb's copy has only in-frame clones and leaves some out. The table has more than 85,000 clones, roughly 89% seen once. CDR3 length: 17 residues. The V gene's germline CDR1 is LNHDA and CDR2 SQIVND (reference sequence). V lost 7 bases and J lost 2, with 23 bases in between. What was sequenced was blood. This chain joins TRBV19 and TRBJ1-1; D perhaps matches TRBD1 (6 bases). This clonotype was obtained from a woman between 45 and 65 years old in good health. CDR3 loop: CASTHQGQLKINTEAFF. Written as DNA, the CDR3 is TGTGCCAGTACCCATCAGGGACAACTGAAGATTAACACTGAAGCTTTCTTT.